This T cell receptor (beta chain) was retrieved from a study of Graves' ophthalmopathy and Graves' hyperthyroidism. Study-wide results and limits: The model predicted ophthalmopathy progression with 70.59% sensitivity and under 75% specificity.

The TCR beta CDR3 regions underwent amplification from RNA transcripts. The first-round RT-PCR employed HTBI primers together with the Qiagen OneStep RT-PCR kit. A multiplex PCR was then performed as the second round. MiXCR, run by TCRdb on the multiplex PCR reads, gives a single entry per CDR3 protein. The repertoire holds approximately 640,000 distinct CDR3 sequences, with about 41% as singletons. V was pared by 5 bases and J by 6 bases, with 16 bases of the junction left unmatched. The CDR3 is 16 amino acids. Germline CDR1 reads SGHAT; CDR2 reads FQNNGV. About this clonotype: Its matching antigen is unknown.

PBMCs were isolated by Ficoll-Paque density gradient centrifugation, using 7.5 to 10 ml of fresh peripheral blood as the starting material. This sequence was found in an adult man with Graves' ophthalmopathy. The V call is TRBV11-2, the J call TRBJ2-7; 7 bases align to TRBD1. The sequenced material came from peripheral blood. CDR3 amino acids: CASSDRDRSYVGEQYF. The CDR3 bases are TGTGCCAGCAGCGACCGGGACAGAAGTTACGTGGGCGAGCAGTACTTC.